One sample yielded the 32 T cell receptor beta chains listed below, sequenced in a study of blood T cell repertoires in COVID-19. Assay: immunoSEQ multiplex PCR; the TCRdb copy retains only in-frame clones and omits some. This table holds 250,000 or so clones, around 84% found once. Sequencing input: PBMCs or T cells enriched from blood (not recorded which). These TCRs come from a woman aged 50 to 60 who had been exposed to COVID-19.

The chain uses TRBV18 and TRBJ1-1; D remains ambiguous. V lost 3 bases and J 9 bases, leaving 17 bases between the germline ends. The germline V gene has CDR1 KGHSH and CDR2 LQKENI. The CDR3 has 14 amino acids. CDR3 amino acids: CASSPDSGLPQAFF. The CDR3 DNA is TGTGCCAGCTCACCGGATTCAGGCTTACCACAAGCTTTCTTT.

In DNA form, the CDR3 reads TGTGCCAGCAGCTTGACTGGCACTGAAGCTTTCTTT. Amino acids: CASSLTGTEAFF. V usage is TRBV5-6 and J usage is TRBJ1-1; no definite D call. Germline V gives CDR1 SGHDT, CDR2 YYEEEE. The germline V and J ends were trimmed by 1 base and 4 bases, with 5 bases remaining between them. The CDR3 is 12 amino acids.

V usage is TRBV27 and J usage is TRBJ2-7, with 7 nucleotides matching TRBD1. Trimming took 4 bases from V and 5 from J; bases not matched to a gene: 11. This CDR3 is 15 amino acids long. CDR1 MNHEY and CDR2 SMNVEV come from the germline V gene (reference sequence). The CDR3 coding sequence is TGTGCCAGCAGTTCCCACAGACAGGGAAGGGACGAGCAGTACTTC. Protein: CASSSHRQGRDEQYF.

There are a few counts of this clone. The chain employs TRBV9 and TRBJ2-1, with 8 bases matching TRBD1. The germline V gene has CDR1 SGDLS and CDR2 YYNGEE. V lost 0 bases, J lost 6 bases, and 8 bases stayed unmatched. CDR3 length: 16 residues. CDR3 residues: CASSVGPTGGTNEQFF. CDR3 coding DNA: TGTGCCAGCAGCGTAGGTCCTACAGGGGGAACCAATGAGCAGTTCTTC.

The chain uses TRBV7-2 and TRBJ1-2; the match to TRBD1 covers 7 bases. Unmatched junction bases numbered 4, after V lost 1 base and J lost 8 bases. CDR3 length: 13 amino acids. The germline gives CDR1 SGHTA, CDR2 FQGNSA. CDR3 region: CASSLGQGRGYTF. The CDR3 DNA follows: TGTGCCAGCAGCTTAGGACAGGGCAGGGGCTACACCTTC.

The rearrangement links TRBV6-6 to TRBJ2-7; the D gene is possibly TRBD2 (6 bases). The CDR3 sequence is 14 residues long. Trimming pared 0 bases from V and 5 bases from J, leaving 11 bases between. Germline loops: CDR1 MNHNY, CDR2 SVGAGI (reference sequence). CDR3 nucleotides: TGTGCCAGCAGTTACTCGGGAGGTAGCGACGAGCAGTACTTC. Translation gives CASSYSGGSDEQYF.

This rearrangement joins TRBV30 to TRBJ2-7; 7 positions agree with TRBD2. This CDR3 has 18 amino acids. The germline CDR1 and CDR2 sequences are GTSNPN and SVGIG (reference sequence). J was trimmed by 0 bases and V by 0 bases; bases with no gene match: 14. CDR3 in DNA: TGTGCCTGGAGTGTAGGGTCTAGCGGTTGGGCGCCCTCCTACGAGCAGTACTTC. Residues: CAWSVGSSGWAPSYEQYF.

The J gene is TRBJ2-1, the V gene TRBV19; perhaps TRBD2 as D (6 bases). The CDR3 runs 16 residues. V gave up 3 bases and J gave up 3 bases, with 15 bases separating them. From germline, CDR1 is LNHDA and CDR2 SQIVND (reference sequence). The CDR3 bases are TGTGCCAGTAGTATGACGGGGGTAGGTAGCTACAATGAGCAGTTCTTC. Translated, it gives CASSMTGVGSYNEQFF.

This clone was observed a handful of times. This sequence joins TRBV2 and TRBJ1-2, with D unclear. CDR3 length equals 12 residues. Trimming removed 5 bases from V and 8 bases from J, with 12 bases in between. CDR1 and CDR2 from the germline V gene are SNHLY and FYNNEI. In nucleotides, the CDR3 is TGTGCCAGCAGTATACGAAGGGAGGGCTACACCTTC. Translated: CASSIRREGYTF.

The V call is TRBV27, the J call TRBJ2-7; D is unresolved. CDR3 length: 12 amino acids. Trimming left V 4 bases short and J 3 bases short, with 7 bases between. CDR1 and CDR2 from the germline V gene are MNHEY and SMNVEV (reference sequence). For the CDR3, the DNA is TGTGCCAGCAGTTCCCCTCTCTACGAGCAGTACTTC. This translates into CASSSPLYEQYF.

The CDR3: CAWRQPGGPSYGYTF. The CDR3 coding sequence is TGTGCCTGGAGACAACCCGGGGGGCCAAGCTATGGCTACACCTTC. The chain uses TRBV30 and TRBJ1-2, with a weak D call TRBD1 (6 bases). The CDR3 runs 15 residues. Trimming left V 3 bases short and J 4 bases short, with 18 bases between. The germline V gene has CDR1 GTSNPN and CDR2 SVGIG (reference sequence).

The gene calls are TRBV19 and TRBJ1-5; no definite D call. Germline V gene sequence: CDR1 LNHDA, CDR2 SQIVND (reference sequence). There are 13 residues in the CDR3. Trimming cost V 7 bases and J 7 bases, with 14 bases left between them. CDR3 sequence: CASTAGNLQPQHF. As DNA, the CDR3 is TGTGCCAGTACCGCGGGGAATTTGCAGCCCCAGCATTTT.

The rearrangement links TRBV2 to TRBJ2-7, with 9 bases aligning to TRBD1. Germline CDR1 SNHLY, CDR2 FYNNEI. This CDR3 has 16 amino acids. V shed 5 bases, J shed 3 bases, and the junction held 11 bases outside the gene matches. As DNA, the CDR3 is TGTGCCAGCAGTCCTAGGACAGGACAGGGGCACTACGAGCAGTACTTC. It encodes CASSPRTGQGHYEQYF.

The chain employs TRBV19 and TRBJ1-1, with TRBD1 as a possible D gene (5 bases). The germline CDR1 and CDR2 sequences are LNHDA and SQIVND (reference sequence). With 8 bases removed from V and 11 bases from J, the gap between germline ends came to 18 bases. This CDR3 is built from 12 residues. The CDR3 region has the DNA TGTGCCAGTCTATCCTGGGGGGGAGACGCTTTCTTT. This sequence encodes CASLSWGGDAFF.

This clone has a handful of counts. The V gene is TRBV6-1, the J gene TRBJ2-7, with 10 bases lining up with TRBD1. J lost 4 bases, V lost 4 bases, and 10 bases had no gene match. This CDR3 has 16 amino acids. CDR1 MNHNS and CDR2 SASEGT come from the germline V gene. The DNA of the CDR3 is TGTGCCAGCAGTGGGAGCCTTGGGACAGGGGTATACGAGCAGTACTTC. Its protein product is CASSGSLGTGVYEQYF.

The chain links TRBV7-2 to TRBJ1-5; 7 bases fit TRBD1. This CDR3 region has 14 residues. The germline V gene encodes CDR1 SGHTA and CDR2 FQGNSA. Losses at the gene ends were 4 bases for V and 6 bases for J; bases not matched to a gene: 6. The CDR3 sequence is CASSSRQGGQPQHF. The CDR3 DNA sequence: TGTGCCAGCAGCTCCAGACAGGGCGGTCAGCCCCAGCATTTT. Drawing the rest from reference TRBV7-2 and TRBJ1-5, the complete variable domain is GAGVSQSPSNKVTEKGKDVELRCDPISGHTALYWYRQSLGQGLEFLIYFQGNSAPDKSGLPSDRFSAERTGGSVSTLTIQRTQQEDSAVYLCASSSRQGGQPQHFGDGTRLSIL.

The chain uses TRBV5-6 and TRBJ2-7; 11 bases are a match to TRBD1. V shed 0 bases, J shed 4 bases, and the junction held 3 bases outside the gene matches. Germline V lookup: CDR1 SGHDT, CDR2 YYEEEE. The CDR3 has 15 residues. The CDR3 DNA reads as TGTGCCAGCAGCTTGGTAGGACAGGGGGCTTACGAGCAGTACTTC. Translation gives CASSLVGQGAYEQYF.

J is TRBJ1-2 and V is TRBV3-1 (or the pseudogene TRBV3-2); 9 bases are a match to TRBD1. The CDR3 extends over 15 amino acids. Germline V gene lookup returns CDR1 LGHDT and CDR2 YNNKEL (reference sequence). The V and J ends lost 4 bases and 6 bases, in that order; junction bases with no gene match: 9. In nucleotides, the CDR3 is TGTGCCAGCAGCCGAGGGGGACAGGGACGGCATGGCTACACCTTC. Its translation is CASSRGGQGRHGYTF.

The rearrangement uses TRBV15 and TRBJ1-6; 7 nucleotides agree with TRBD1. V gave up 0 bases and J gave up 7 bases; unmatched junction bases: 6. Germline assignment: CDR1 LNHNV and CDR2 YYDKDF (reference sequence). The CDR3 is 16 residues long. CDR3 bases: TGTGCCACCAGCAGAGAAGGGGGCGCAGGGAATTCACCCCTCCACTTT. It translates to CATSREGGAGNSPLHF.

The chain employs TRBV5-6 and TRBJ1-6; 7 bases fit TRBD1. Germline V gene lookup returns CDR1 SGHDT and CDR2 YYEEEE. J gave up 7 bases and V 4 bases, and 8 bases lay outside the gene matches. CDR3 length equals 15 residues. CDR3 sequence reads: CASSPQTGSNSPLHF. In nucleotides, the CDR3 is TGTGCCAGCAGCCCACAGACAGGGTCCAATTCACCCCTCCACTTT. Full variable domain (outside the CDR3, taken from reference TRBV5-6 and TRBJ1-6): DAGVTQSPTHLIKTRGQQVTLRCSPKSGHDTVSWYQQALGQGPQFIFQYYEEEERQRGNFPDRFSGHQFPNYSSELNVNALLLGDSALYLCASSPQTGSNSPLHFGNGTRLTVT.

In nucleotides, the CDR3 is TGTGCCAGCACCATGACAGGGAGGGCTTTCTTT. Encoded protein: CASTMTGRAFF. The genes are TRBV12-3 or TRBV12-4 and TRBJ1-1, with 7 bases lining up with TRBD1. The CDR3 runs 11 residues. V shed 7 bases and J 11 bases; nucleotides not matched to a gene: 7.

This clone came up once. CDR3 sequence: CASSAHSTRNTEAFF. The CDR3 DNA reads as TGCGCCAGCAGCGCGCACTCGACTCGGAACACTGAAGCTTTCTTT. The rearrangement joins TRBV4-3 to TRBJ1-1; D gene uncertain. Germline assignment: CDR1 LGHNA and CDR2 YSLEER. This CDR3 has 15 residues. Trimming removed 5 bases from V and 1 base from J, with 14 bases in between.

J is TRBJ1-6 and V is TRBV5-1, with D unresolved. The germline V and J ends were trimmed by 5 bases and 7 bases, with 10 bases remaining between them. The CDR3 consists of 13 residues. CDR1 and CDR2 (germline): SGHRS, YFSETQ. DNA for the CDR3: TGCGCCAGCAGACGAGACATGAATTCACCCCTCCACTTT. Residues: CASRRDMNSPLHF.

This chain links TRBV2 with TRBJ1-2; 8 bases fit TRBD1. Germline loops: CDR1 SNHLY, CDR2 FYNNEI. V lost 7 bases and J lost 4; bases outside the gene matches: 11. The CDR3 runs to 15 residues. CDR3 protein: CASNGKQGDIYGYTF. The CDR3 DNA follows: TGTGCCAGCAATGGTAAACAGGGGGATATCTATGGCTACACCTTC.

This chain's CDR3 is CASSSSYGYTF. The CDR3 bases are TGCGCCAGCAGCTCGTCCTATGGCTACACCTTC. This rearrangement joins TRBV5-1 to TRBJ1-2; no definite D call. The V gene lost 3 bases and the J gene lost 4 bases, with 4 bases spanning the gap. The CDR3 contains 11 residues. Germline V gene lookup returns CDR1 SGHRS and CDR2 YFSETQ.

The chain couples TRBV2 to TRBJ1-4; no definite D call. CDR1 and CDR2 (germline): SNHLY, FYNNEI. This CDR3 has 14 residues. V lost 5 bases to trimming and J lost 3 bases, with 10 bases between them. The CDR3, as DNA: TGTGCCAGCAGTTGGGAGGGTTCTAATGAAAAACTGTTTTTT. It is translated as CASSWEGSNEKLFF.

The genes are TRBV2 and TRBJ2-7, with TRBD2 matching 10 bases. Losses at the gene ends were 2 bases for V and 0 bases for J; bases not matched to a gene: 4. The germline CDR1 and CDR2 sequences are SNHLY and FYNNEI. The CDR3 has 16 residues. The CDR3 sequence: CASSEFSGGLSYEQYF. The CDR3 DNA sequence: TGTGCCAGCAGTGAATTTAGCGGGGGGCTCTCCTACGAGCAGTACTTC.

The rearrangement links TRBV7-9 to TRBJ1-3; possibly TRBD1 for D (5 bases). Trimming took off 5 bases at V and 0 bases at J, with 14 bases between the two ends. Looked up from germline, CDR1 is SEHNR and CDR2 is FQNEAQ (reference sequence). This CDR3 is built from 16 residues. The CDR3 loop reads CASSTKDSISGNTIYF. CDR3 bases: TGTGCCAGCAGCACAAAAGACAGCATCTCTGGAAACACCATATATTTT.

The CDR3 protein is CSVRQGNSGYTF. The CDR3, as DNA: TGCAGCGTCCGACAGGGAAATTCGGGCTACACCTTC. The V call is TRBV29-1, the J call TRBJ1-2, with 7 bases aligning to TRBD1. The V gene end was trimmed by 6 bases and the J gene end by 8 bases; junction bases not matched to a gene: 9. The CDR3 sequence is 12 residues long. Germline V gene sequence: CDR1 SQVTM, CDR2 ANQGSEA.

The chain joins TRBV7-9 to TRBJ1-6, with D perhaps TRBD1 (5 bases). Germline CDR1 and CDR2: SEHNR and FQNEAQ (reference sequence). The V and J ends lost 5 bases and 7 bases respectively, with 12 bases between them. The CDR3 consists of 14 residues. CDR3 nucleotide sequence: TGTGCCAGCAGCGGAAGGGGTGGAAATTCACCCCTCCACTTT. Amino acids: CASSGRGGNSPLHF.

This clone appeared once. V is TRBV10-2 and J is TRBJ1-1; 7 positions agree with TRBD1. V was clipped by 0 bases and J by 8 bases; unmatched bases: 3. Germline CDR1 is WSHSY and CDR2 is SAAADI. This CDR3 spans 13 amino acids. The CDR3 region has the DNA TGCGCCAGCAGTGAGTCGGGGACAGCCGAAGCTTTCTTT. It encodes CASSESGTAEAFF.

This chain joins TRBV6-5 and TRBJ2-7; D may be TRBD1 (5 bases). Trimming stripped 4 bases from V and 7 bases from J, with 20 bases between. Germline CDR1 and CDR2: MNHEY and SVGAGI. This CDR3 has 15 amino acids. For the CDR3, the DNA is TGTGCCAGCAGTTGGGGCCCAAGATCCTATGGGGAGCAGTACTTC. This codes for CASSWGPRSYGEQYF.